The present entry profiles one T cell receptor (beta chain) with its context. This entry is derived from a study of blood T cell repertoires in COVID-19. Generated by immunoSEQ multiplex PCR, the TCRdb table keeps only in-frame clones and is missing some. The sample holds tens of thousands of clones, approximately 80% seen once. V gave up 4 bases and J gave up 5 bases, with 18 bases separating them. This CDR3 is 16 amino acids long. The V gene's germline CDR1 is KGHSH and CDR2 LQKENI. This TCR was sampled from a woman aged 40 to 49 with acute COVID-19. The chain recombines TRBV18 with TRBJ2-1; D may be TRBD2 (6 bases). The sample taken for sequencing was PBMCs or T cells enriched from blood (not recorded which). Here the CDR3 reads CASSLRPGLSNNEQFF. In DNA, the CDR3 is TGTGCCAGCTCACTACGCCCGGGACTTAGTAACAATGAGCAGTTCTTC.